This TCR beta chain comes out of a study of CXCR3-negative and CXCR3-positive naive CD8 T cells. Whole-study context: Sequencing gave about 150 million TRB reads overall, about 1.5 +/- 0.3 million per library. Whole-study results and caveats: CXCR3-positive naive cells had more hydrophobic TRB CDR3s than CXCR3-negative naive cells.

The CDR3 is 13 amino acids. Notes on this clonotype: Its antigen is not identified.

UMI labels and 5' RACE were used to prepare the TRB cDNA libraries. From the 5' RACE reads, TCRdb lists one entry per CDR3 protein and no DNA. The sample table includes 20,000 to 30,000 distinct CDR3 sequences. A CD45RO-CCR7+CD27+CD95- phenotype identified naive CD8+ T cells. The clonotype comes from a human donor in good health. Some clones in this sample may be carry-over from other donors' samples. The source material was naive CXCR3- CD8+ T cells from blood. This sample's subset: CD45RO-CCR7+CD27+CD95- naive CD8+ T cells lacking CXCR3 (TNR3-). The chain links TRBV12-3 or TRBV12-4 to TRBJ1-2. The CDR3 loop reads CASSLSSLGGYTF.